The subject of this entry is one TCR beta chain. The antigen is undetermined. This entry comes from a study of cytomegalovirus exposure and HLA in healthy donors. PCR involved 60 Vbeta and 13 Jbeta primers. Clones were sequenced by immunoSEQ multiplex PCR, and TCRdb holds only the in-frame ones, with some missing. In the table there are 150,000 to 200,000 clones, around three quarters of which are singletons. Regarding the study as a whole: TCR beta sequences reportedly predicted most subjects' HLA-A and HLA-B alleles accurately. Overall, under 200 TCR beta chains were annotated as cytomegalovirus-associated. An observed cluster of highly shared sequence variants was recorded as a likely sequencing artifact.

V lost 5 bases and J lost 1; bases outside the gene matches: 3. CDR1 is MRHNA and CDR2 is SNTAGT in the germline V gene. This CDR3 spans 15 amino acids. The chain is built from TRBV6-4 and TRBJ2-2, with 8 nucleotides matching TRBD1. The receptor's source is a young man in good health and CMV-seronegative. The sample was PBMCs. The CDR3 is CASSTGTGNTGELFF. In DNA, the CDR3 is TGTGCCAGCAGTACCGGGACAGGGAACACCGGGGAGCTGTTTTTT.